Detailed here is one TCR beta chain. What it binds is not known. This record belongs to a study of cytomegalovirus exposure and HLA in healthy donors. Findings of the study overall: Analyzed later, association rates of TCRs varied across HLA loci, with DRB1 most and HLA-C fewest. Researchers catalogued roughly 150 TCR beta chains as cytomegalovirus-associated.

The PCR had 60 Vbeta and 13 Jbeta primers. Method: immunoSEQ multiplex PCR; TCRdb's copy keeps in-frame clones and lacks some. The ten top clones account for around 1.5%, within a sample of around 140,000 clones. The sequenced material came from PBMCs. This TCR was recovered from a woman in her forties in good health and CMV-seronegative.

Here the CDR3 DNA reads TGTGCCAGCAGCTTAGTCGGCCAGGGGCGTAGCAATCAGCCCCAGCATTTT. It specifies CASSLVGQGRSNQPQHF. The chain uses TRBV7-8 and TRBJ1-5, with TRBD1 as a possible D gene (6 bases). Between the trimmed V and J ends, which lost 1 base and 0 bases, there was a span of 13 bases. This CDR3 comprises 17 residues. Germline V lookup: CDR1 SGHVS, CDR2 FQNEAQ. Filled out from reference TRBV7-8 and TRBJ1-5, the complete variable domain reads GAGVSQSPRYKVAKRGQDVALRCDPISGHVSLFWYQQALGQGPEFLTYFQNEAQLDKSGLPSDRFFAERPEGSVSTLKIQRTQQEDSAVYLCASSLVGQGRSNQPQHFGDGTRLSIL.